Following are 23 T cell receptor beta chains from one sample sequenced in a study of tumor-infiltrating lymphocytes in primary liver carcinoma. Priming with a constant-region primer yielded TCR beta cDNA from 450 to 600 ng total RNA. Library construction for TCR beta comprised three nested multiplex PCR rounds performed with slightly modified ARM-PCR. The first two PCR rounds, approximately 10 cycles each, used TRBV1-TRBV30 forward primers and a C-beta reverse primer. Each CDR3 protein is one row after TCRdb ran MiXCR on the multiplex PCR reads. This table has 99,000 or so distinct CDR3 sequences, approximately 82% appearing once. Co-extracted RNA and DNA came from approximately 20-30 mg of unsorted bulk tissue. The sample was liver tumor tissue from sampling region 3. Subset defined: tumor region T3, left-lateral pole. These receptors were obtained from a man aged 35 to 55 with primary liver carcinoma and hepatitis B virus infection.

Comment on this clonotype: This likely comes from a read error, as the CDR3 has no conserved phenylalanine or tryptophan at its end. V usage is TRBV11-2 and J usage is TRBJ2-4, with D perhaps matching TRBD2 (5 bases). From germline, CDR1 is SGHAT and CDR2 FQNNGV. The CDR3 covers 17 residues. CDR3 in amino acids: CANSLDRAGLAKNTQYI. DNA of the CDR3: TGTGCCAACAGCTTAGATAGAGCAGGTCTAGCCAAAAACACTCAGTACATC.

In regard to this clonotype: The junction differs from germline at one of its ends, possibly a read error. The V call is TRBV5-4, the J call TRBJ1-4; possible D gene TRBD1, 5 bases. This CDR3 contains 14 residues. Germline lookup yields CDR1 SGHNT and CDR2 YYREEE (reference sequence). CDR3 in amino acids: CTRSRTQTNEKLFF. DNA of the CDR3: TGTACCAGGAGCCGGACACAAACTAATGAAAAACTGTTTTTT.

On this clonotype itself: Likely a read error: the CDR3 ends without its conserved phenylalanine or tryptophan. The V call is TRBV5-4, the J call TRBJ2-1; D gene ambiguous. This CDR3 has 14 amino acids. V lost 5 bases and J 9 bases, leaving 18 bases between the germline ends. The V gene's germline CDR1 is SGHNT and CDR2 YYREEE (reference sequence). CDR3 loop: CASSFGLGYGEQFI. DNA of the CDR3: TGTGCCAGCAGTTTTGGCCTGGGTTACGGTGAGCAGTTCATC.

This clonotype was counted ten times or more. This chain links TRBV10-3 with TRBJ1-2, with 9 positions matching TRBD1. CDR3 size: 15 residues. The V gene end was trimmed by 2 bases and the J gene end by 4 bases; junction bases not matched to a gene: 5. Germline-derived CDR1 and CDR2 are ENHRY and SYGVKD. The CDR3 protein is CAISESGQGPYGYTF. The DNA of the CDR3 is TGTGCCATCAGTGAGAGTGGACAGGGGCCCTATGGCTACACCTTC.

The chain uses TRBV5-1 and TRBJ2-7; D is ambiguous. This CDR3 has 15 amino acids. Germline CDR1 and CDR2: SGHRS and YFSETQ. Trimming cost V 10 bases and J 2 bases, with 22 bases left between them. DNA of the CDR3: TGCGCCTGTAGCTCCGCCGGGTCTGGACCCTACGAGCAGTACTTC. This encodes CACSSAGSGPYEQYF.

The rearrangement joins TRBV4-1 to TRBJ2-1; 9 positions match TRBD1. Germline V gene data show CDR1 as MGHRA and CDR2 as YSYEKL. This CDR3 comprises 17 residues. V gave up 4 bases and J gave up 8 bases; unmatched junction bases: 15. The CDR3: CASSLTQGAGVYDEQFF. DNA of the CDR3: TGCGCCAGCAGCCTCACACAGGGGGCTGGGGTATACGATGAGCAGTTCTTC.

In regard to this clonotype: In this CDR3 the conserved last residue, phenylalanine or tryptophan, is missing, so a read error is likely. J is TRBJ2-6 and V is TRBV6-5; D is possibly TRBD1 (5 bases). CDR1 and CDR2 from the germline V gene are MNHEY and SVGAGI. This CDR3 comprises 19 residues. The CDR3 reads CASSRPWAGSLSGANGLTL. The CDR3 DNA follows: TGTGCCAGCAGCCGACCCTGGGCAGGGTCCTTATCTGGGGCCAACGGCCTGACTTTG.

The genes are TRBV5-1 and TRBJ1-6; TRBD1 matches at 7 bases. V shed 7 bases, J shed 6 bases, and the junction held 13 bases outside the gene matches. This CDR3 has 16 amino acids. The V gene's germline CDR1 is SGHRS and CDR2 YFSETQ. Here the CDR3 DNA reads TGCGCCAGCCGCGACAGCCTGACAGGGCCTAATTCACCCCTCCACTTT. Translation: CASRDSLTGPNSPLHF.

A word on this clonotype: Being one base from a much bigger clone, this may be a read error. The chain links TRBV6-2 or TRBV6-3 to TRBJ2-1, with 12 bases matching TRBD2. Germline V gene data show CDR1 as MNHEY and CDR2 as SVGEGT. The CDR3 runs to 16 residues. The chain's CDR3 is CVSSSPGLAGPGEQFF. CDR3 DNA: TGTGTCAGCAGTTCGCCGGGACTAGCGGGCCCCGGTGAGCAGTTCTTC.

Comments on this clonotype: A junction end diverges from the germline sequence, so it may reflect a read error. The V and J genes are TRBV28 and TRBJ1-4; TRBD1 matches 7 bases. Germline-derived CDR1 and CDR2 are MDHEN and SYDVKM. The CDR3 loop spans 14 amino acids. Written as DNA, the CDR3 is TGTGCCAGCAATATTGGACAGGAAAATGGAAAACTGTTTTTT. Amino acids: CASNIGQENGKLFF.

Points on this clonotype: A read error may account for a junction end that differs from germline. The J gene is TRBJ2-5, the V gene TRBV29-1; tentatively, D is TRBD1 (6 bases). Germline V CDR1 and CDR2: SQVTM, ANQGSEA. This CDR3 is built from 13 residues. In DNA form, the CDR3 reads TGCAACGTTGGACAGACGTACCAAGAGACCCACTACTTC. It specifies CNVGQTYQETHYF.

In the case of this clonotype: No conserved phenylalanine or tryptophan ends this CDR3, so it is likely a read error. The DNA is omitted, as the CDR3 cannot be located on it reliably, and the CDR3 follows TCRdb's listing. This chain joins TRBV5-5 and TRBJ1-4. Including both end residues, the CDR3 is 15 amino acids long. Per the germline V gene, CDR1 is SGHKS and CDR2 is YYEKEE (reference sequence). CDR3 region: CASSLEWRDGEKLFS.

As regards this clonotype: One junction end does not reproduce the germline sequence, and a read error may be involved. This sequence joins TRBV6-5 and TRBJ1-1; TRBD1 might be the D (5 bases). CDR1 and CDR2 from the germline V gene are MNHEY and SVGAGI. The CDR3 runs 13 residues. The CDR3 here is CPSTRRGETEAFF. In nucleotides, the CDR3 is TGTCCCAGCACTAGGAGAGGGGAAACAGAAGCTTTCTTT.

Regarding this clonotype: One end of the junction fails to match germline, which may point to a read error. The chain recombines TRBV6-5 with TRBJ1-3; D is uncertain. This CDR3 has 15 residues. Germline CDR1 MNHEY, CDR2 SVGAGI. CDR3 amino acids: CASRTITTEGDTMYF. DNA for the CDR3: TGTGCCAGCAGGACGATCACAACCGAGGGAGACACCATGTATTTT.

Comment on this clonotype: Since no conserved phenylalanine or tryptophan closes the CDR3, a read error is the likely cause. No DNA is shown, since the ends of the CDR3 on it are uncertain; the CDR3 is the one TCRdb lists. V gene TRBV6-5 combines with J gene TRBJ2-1. The germline V gene has CDR1 MNHEY and CDR2 SVGAGI. The CDR3 has 13 amino acids, counting both end residues. The CDR3 loop is CASSYAVLNERFL.

As regards this clonotype: Since no conserved phenylalanine or tryptophan closes the CDR3, a read error is the likely cause. The chain is built from TRBV5-4 and TRBJ1-2; weak D call: TRBD1 (5 bases). The CDR3 consists of 14 residues. The V end lost 4 bases, the J end lost 7 bases, and 17 bases lay between the germline ends. Looked up from germline, CDR1 is SGHNT and CDR2 is YYREEE (reference sequence). The CDR3 loop is CASSTDISSSGYTL. CDR3 DNA: TGTGCCAGCAGCACGGACATTTCCTCTAGTGGCTACACCTTA.

Notes on this clonotype: One end of the junction varies from germline; a read error may be responsible. The chain is built from TRBV12-3 or TRBV12-4 and TRBJ2-2; 11 nucleotides agree with TRBD2. This CDR3 is 15 amino acids long. The CDR3 DNA reads as TGTGCTAGCAGTGGACTAGCGGGTATCACCGGGGAGCTGTTTTTT. It specifies CASSGLAGITGELFF.

At least ten counts were recorded for this clonotype. This sequence joins TRBV5-1 and TRBJ1-2; D unresolved. Trimming removed 1 base at V and 5 bases at J, with 6 bases between. The CDR3 is made up of 12 amino acids. The germline V gene has CDR1 SGHRS and CDR2 YFSETQ. The CDR3 reads CASSLSEYGYTF. The CDR3, as DNA: TGCGCCAGCAGCTTGAGCGAGTATGGCTACACCTTC.

Concerning this clonotype itself: A read error may explain this, as a much larger clone is one base away. This rearrangement joins TRBV30 to TRBJ2-2, with D possibly being TRBD1 (5 bases). Looked up from germline, CDR1 is GTSNPN and CDR2 is SVGIG (reference sequence). V was clipped by 6 bases and J by 0 bases, with 8 bases between them. The CDR3 consists of 13 residues. CDR3 residues: CACETANTGELFF. CDR3 sequence (DNA): TGTGCCTGCGAGACAGCGAACACCGGGGAGCTGTTTTTT.

Of note for this clonotype: At one end the junction does not follow the germline gene, possibly because of a read error. The CDR3 DNA follows: TGTGCCTGCAGCCTAAAAGGAGGACTGACGAATCAGCCCCGGCATTTT. Amino acid sequence: CACSLKGGLTNQPRHF. The chain carries TRBV11-2 and TRBJ1-5; D unclear. This CDR3 spans 16 amino acids. Looked up from germline, CDR1 is SGHAT and CDR2 is FQNNGV.

Of note for this clonotype: At one end, the junction sequence differs from germline, possibly due to a read error. V is TRBV4-2 and J is TRBJ2-2; D may be TRBD1 or TRBD2 (5 bases each). This CDR3 comprises 15 residues. CDR1 is LGHNA, CDR2 YNFKEQ, per germline. The CDR3 here is CSSSQLTDHTGELFF. As DNA, the CDR3 is TGTTCCAGCAGCCAGTTGACAGACCACACCGGGGAGCTCTTTTTT.

As to this clonotype: The junction and the germline gene differ at one end; a read error may be behind it. The chain is built from TRBV18 and TRBJ2-7; 10 bases map to TRBD2. The CDR3 is 16 amino acids. CDR1 and CDR2 (germline): KGHSH, LQKENI. The CDR3 is CASSPVTSGEARGQYF. The CDR3 DNA is TGTGCCAGTTCACCAGTCACTAGCGGGGAGGCTCGCGGGCAGTACTTC.

The chain is built from TRBV5-1 and TRBJ2-3, with D unclear. Germline CDR1 and CDR2: SGHRS and YFSETQ. The CDR3 consists of 15 residues. The germline V and J ends were trimmed by 7 bases and 0 bases, with 15 bases remaining between them. Written as DNA, the CDR3 is TGCGCCAGCTCCCCAACGGACCCTAGCACAGATACGCAGTATTTT. Its translation is CASSPTDPSTDTQYF. Combining the CDR3 with reference TRBV5-1 and TRBJ2-3 gives the whole variable domain KAGVTQTPRYLIKTRGQQVTLSCSPISGHRSVSWYQQTPGQGLQFLFEYFSETQRNKGNFPGRFSGRQFSNSRSEMNVSTLELGDSALYLCASSPTDPSTDTQYFGPGTRLTVL.